One and the same sample provided the 3 T cell receptor beta chains below, sequenced in a study of OX40 agonist ivuxolimab in advanced cancers. Some clones are missing from TCRdb's copy, which holds only in-frame ones; the method was immunoSEQ multiplex PCR. The data contain some 100,000 clones, approximately 80% of them singletons. The input for sequencing was CD4+ or CD8+ T cells sorted from blood, taken in a trial of the OX40 agonist ivuxolimab. Receptors were obtained from an adult with an advanced solid tumor such as melanoma, head and neck, liver or kidney cancer.

The chain has TRBV28 and TRBJ1-2, with D possibly being TRBD1 (6 bases). V lost 6 bases to trimming and J lost 4 bases, with 21 bases between them. Germline V gene sequence: CDR1 MDHEN, CDR2 SYDVKM. This CDR3 is 16 amino acids long. CDR3 DNA sequence: TGTGCCAGCAGCGCACAGGGAGTTGTCCCGTTCTATGGCTACACCTTC. Protein: CASSAQGVVPFYGYTF.

CDR3 sequence (DNA): TGTGCCAGCGGTTCCCCGGCGGGCTCCTACGAGCAGTACTTC. Its translation: CASGSPAGSYEQYF. The rearrangement joins TRBV6-6 to TRBJ2-7, with D possibly TRBD2 on 5 matching bases. Per the germline V gene, CDR1 is MNHNY and CDR2 is SVGAGI (reference sequence). V was clipped by 8 bases and J by 0 bases, with 14 bases between them. CDR3 size: 14 residues.

The table lists this clone with a few counts. The V and J genes are TRBV29-1 and TRBJ2-3, with 7 bases fitting TRBD1. The CDR3 covers 14 residues. Unmatched junction bases numbered 5, after V lost 4 bases and J lost 1 base. Per the germline V gene, CDR1 is SQVTM and CDR2 is ANQGSEA. CDR3 coding DNA: TGCAGCGTTGTCAAGCAGGGGGGCACAGATACGCAGTATTTT. Protein sequence: CSVVKQGGTDTQYF.